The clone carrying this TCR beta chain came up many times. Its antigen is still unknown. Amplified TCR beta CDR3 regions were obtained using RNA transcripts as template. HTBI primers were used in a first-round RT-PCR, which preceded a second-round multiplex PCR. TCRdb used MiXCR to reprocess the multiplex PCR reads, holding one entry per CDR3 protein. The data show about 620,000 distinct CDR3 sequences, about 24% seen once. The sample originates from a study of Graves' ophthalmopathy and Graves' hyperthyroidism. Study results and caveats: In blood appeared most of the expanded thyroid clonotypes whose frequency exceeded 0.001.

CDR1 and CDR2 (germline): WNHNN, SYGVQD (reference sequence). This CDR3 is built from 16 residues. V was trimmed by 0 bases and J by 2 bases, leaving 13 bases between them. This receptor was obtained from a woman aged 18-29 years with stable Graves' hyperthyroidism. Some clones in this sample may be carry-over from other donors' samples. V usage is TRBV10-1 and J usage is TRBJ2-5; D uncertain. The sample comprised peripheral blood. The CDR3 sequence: CASSESISHMQETQYF. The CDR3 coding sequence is TGCGCCAGCAGTGAGTCGATCAGCCACATGCAAGAGACCCAGTACTTC.